The rows below give T cell receptor beta chains drawn from one sample of a study of identical twins. TCRdb fed the 5' RACE reads into MiXCR, producing one record per CDR3 protein. The top ten clones hold approximately 0.52% of a sample with around 500,000 distinct CDR3 sequences, approximately 15% of them seen once. This sample also belongs to another study, concerning yellow fever vaccine responses in identical twins.

Sequenced input: CD4+ T cells sorted from blood. The receptors stem from a woman younger than 35 in good health. Each CDR3 is given with its conserved first and last residue. A D gene is named only where the DNA matches it firmly. Clone size is not always given. Where it is, it says once, few, many or a class for expanded clones.

abundance: .
j_gene: TRBJ2-1
v_gene: TRBV6-2/TRBV6-3
d_gene: .
CDR3nt: TGTGCCAGCAGTTATTCCGGGGACAAGCAGTTCTTC
CDR3aa: CASSYSGDKQFF

abundance: few
j_gene: TRBJ1-1
v_gene: TRBV27
d_gene: .
CDR3nt: TGTGCCAGCAGTTTAGCCAGGGACTCTGAAGCTTTCTTT
CDR3aa: CASSLARDSEAFF

abundance: .
j_gene: TRBJ2-5
v_gene: TRBV7-9
d_gene: TRBD1
CDR3nt: TGTGCCAGCAGCTTAAGACAGGGAGAGACCCAGTACTTC
CDR3aa: CASSLRQGETQYF

abundance: few
j_gene: TRBJ2-3
v_gene: TRBV7-9
d_gene: .
CDR3nt: TGTGCCAGCAGTCCCGACCCCACAGATACGCAGTATTTT
CDR3aa: CASSPDPTDTQYF

abundance: few
j_gene: TRBJ1-3
v_gene: TRBV29-1
d_gene: .
CDR3nt: TGCAGCGTTGAAGACATCCCCTCTGGAAACACCATATATTTT
CDR3aa: CSVEDIPSGNTIYF

abundance: few
j_gene: TRBJ2-3
v_gene: TRBV2
d_gene: TRBD2
CDR3nt: TGTGCCAGCAGGAAAGTTGCGGGGGGCACAGATACGCAGTATTTT
CDR3aa: CASRKVAGGTDTQYF

abundance: few
j_gene: TRBJ1-1
v_gene: TRBV12-3/TRBV12-4
d_gene: .
CDR3nt: TGTGCCAGCAGAGAAATCGACAGAATCACTGAAGCTTTCTTT
CDR3aa: CASREIDRITEAFF

abundance: many
j_gene: TRBJ2-1
v_gene: TRBV20-1
d_gene: TRBD2
CDR3nt: TGCACAGTGGGCGGGAGCTCCTACAATGAGCAGTTCTTC
CDR3aa: CTVGGSSYNEQFF

abundance: few
j_gene: TRBJ2-4
v_gene: TRBV20-1
d_gene: .
CDR3nt: TGCAGTGCTAGAGATCTGGGGGCCAAAAACATTCAGTACTTC
CDR3aa: CSARDLGAKNIQYF

abundance: few
j_gene: TRBJ2-3
v_gene: TRBV3-1
d_gene: TRBD1
CDR3nt: TGTGCCAGCAGCCGAAGACAGGGAACAGATACGCAGTATTTT
CDR3aa: CASSRRQGTDTQYF

abundance: few
j_gene: TRBJ2-7
v_gene: TRBV7-2
d_gene: TRBD2
CDR3nt: TGTGCCAGCAGCTCCTTACTAGCGGGGCCCCCCTACGAGCAGTACTTC
CDR3aa: CASSSLLAGPPYEQYF

abundance: .
j_gene: TRBJ1-2
v_gene: TRBV29-1
d_gene: TRBD1
CDR3nt: TGCAGCGTTGACGTACAGGGGTTTGCGGGCTACACCTTC
CDR3aa: CSVDVQGFAGYTF

abundance: few
j_gene: TRBJ2-2
v_gene: TRBV5-1
d_gene: .
CDR3nt: TGCGCCAGCAGTCCTTCGGAGGTCGCGTGGGACACCGGGGAGCTGTTTTTT
CDR3aa: CASSPSEVAWDTGELFF

abundance: few
j_gene: TRBJ2-3
v_gene: TRBV27
d_gene: TRBD2
CDR3nt: TGTGCCAGCAGTTTACTAGCGGGAGGGCCTCGAACAGATACGCAGTATTTT
CDR3aa: CASSLLAGGPRTDTQYF

abundance: .
j_gene: TRBJ2-7
v_gene: TRBV2
d_gene: .
CDR3nt: TGTGCCTGCAGCCAAAAGACTGACCCGGGGAGAATCCCCTACGAGCAGTACTTC
CDR3aa: CACSQKTDPGRIPYEQYF

abundance: few
j_gene: TRBJ2-1
v_gene: TRBV20-1
d_gene: .
CDR3nt: TGCAGTGCTAGACAACCGGGGGTGGACTACAATGAGCAGTTCTTC
CDR3aa: CSARQPGVDYNEQFF

abundance: few
j_gene: TRBJ2-3
v_gene: TRBV28
d_gene: .
CDR3nt: TGTGCCAGCAGCCAGGGGACCGCGAGGACGCAGTATTTT
CDR3aa: CASSQGTARTQYF

abundance: many
j_gene: TRBJ2-4
v_gene: TRBV12-3/TRBV12-4
d_gene: TRBD2
CDR3nt: TGTGCCAGCAGCTTCCGAGCGGGGGTAGCCAAAAACATTCAGTACTTC
CDR3aa: CASSFRAGVAKNIQYF

abundance: .
j_gene: TRBJ2-1
v_gene: TRBV6-4
d_gene: .
CDR3nt: TGTGCCAGCAGTGCCTCTCCCGGCTACAATGAGCAGTTCTTC
CDR3aa: CASSASPGYNEQFF

abundance: few
j_gene: TRBJ1-2
v_gene: TRBV6-1
d_gene: TRBD1
CDR3nt: TGTGCCAGCAGTCGTCCGCCGGGACAGACTAACTATGGCTACACCTTC
CDR3aa: CASSRPPGQTNYGYTF

abundance: .
j_gene: TRBJ2-1
v_gene: TRBV19
d_gene: .
CDR3nt: TGTGCCAGTAGTATAGTAGCCGGGCGTGATGAGCAGTTCTTC
CDR3aa: CASSIVAGRDEQFF

abundance: few
j_gene: TRBJ2-3
v_gene: TRBV3-1
d_gene: TRBD2
CDR3nt: TGTGCCAGCAGCCAAGGGGGACTAGCGGGGGGCGGTACGCAGTATTTT
CDR3aa: CASSQGGLAGGGTQYF

abundance: few
j_gene: TRBJ2-3
v_gene: TRBV2
d_gene: TRBD2
CDR3nt: TGTGCCAGCAGTGCTCGACTAGCGGCCACAGATACGCAGTATTTT
CDR3aa: CASSARLAATDTQYF

abundance: few
j_gene: TRBJ2-3
v_gene: TRBV20-1
d_gene: .
CDR3nt: TGCAGTGCTAATCAGTTAGGAGATACGCAGTATTTT
CDR3aa: CSANQLGDTQYF

abundance: few
j_gene: TRBJ2-7
v_gene: TRBV7-2
d_gene: TRBD2
CDR3nt: TGTGCCAGCAGCTCCCGGACTAGCTTAACCTACGAGCAGTACTTC
CDR3aa: CASSSRTSLTYEQYF

abundance: .
j_gene: TRBJ2-7
v_gene: TRBV3-1
d_gene: TRBD1
CDR3nt: TGTGCCAGCAGCCAAGTCGCCGGGACAGCCTTTCTAGAGCAGTACTTC
CDR3aa: CASSQVAGTAFLEQYF

abundance: .
j_gene: TRBJ1-5
v_gene: TRBV12-3/TRBV12-4
d_gene: TRBD1
CDR3nt: TGTGCCAGCAGTGAGGGACAGGTCAATCAGCCCCAGCATTTT
CDR3aa: CASSEGQVNQPQHF

abundance: .
j_gene: TRBJ1-5
v_gene: TRBV6-1
d_gene: .
CDR3nt: TGTGCCAGCAGAGTTCAGAGAGATCAGCCCCAGCATTTT
CDR3aa: CASRVQRDQPQHF